The T cell receptor beta chain under discussion was sequenced for a study of shared T cell receptors in the human thymus. Libraries were prepared by immunoSEQ multiplex PCR; TCRdb keeps only in-frame clonotypes and omits some of them. Here the sample spans about 660,000 clones, roughly 86% being singletons. This sample also appeared in a second study, on human thymus T cells.

This clonotype was obtained from a boy less than two years old with a congenital heart defect. The specimen sequenced was thymocytes.

CDR3 sequence: CASSQDRQATSYGYTF. CDR3 DNA sequence: TGCGCCAGCAGCCAAGATCGACAGGCAACCTCCTATGGCTACACCTTC. The chain carries TRBV4-3 and TRBJ1-2, with a weak D call TRBD1 (6 bases). Trimming cost V 0 bases and J 4 bases, with 15 bases left between them. The germline gives CDR1 LGHNA, CDR2 YSLEER. There are 16 residues in the CDR3.